This TCR beta chain appears in the sequencing data of a study of response to subunit inactivated influenza vaccine listed by TCRdb under 2018. About the full investigation: The study used deep quantitative T cell receptor repertoire profiling to track responses to a trivalent subunit inactivated influenza vaccine. The investigation overall reported the following: It was suggested by the authors that each seasonal influenza vaccination may recruit only a limited number of new T cells.

From the cysteine up to the phenylalanine, the CDR3 has a length of 12 residues. Kept here is only the CDR3 DNA, which spans 36 bases and is read in frame from base 1. Trimming removed 3 bases from V and 2 bases from J, leaving 3 bases between the germline ends. CDR1 SGHAT and CDR2 FQNNGV were looked up in the germline V gene. Libraries were made using RT-PCR. The sample was run on an Illumina HiSeq 2500. TCRdb reworked the public reads: Q25 trimming with fastp, MiXCR clone assembly, productive beta chains retained. Each entry is one CDR3 protein sequence, shown with its most common DNA and genes. For this sample there are 550,000 to 800,000 distinct CDR3 sequences; 14% appear just once. The top ten hold around 6.5% of the sample. This clonotype was detected a few times. Which antigen it targets is not known. Per-base quality was not reported, and no clone a single base away is much larger than it.

The chain joins TRBV11-2 to TRBJ2-3; the D gene lacks a confident call. This clonotype was sampled from a man between 45 and 60 years old who received an inactivated influenza vaccine. Donor details come from another sample of the same person, matched by shared clones. The sequencing here drew on PBMCs from blood, taken around 14 days before vaccination. The CDR3 reads as follows: CASSFPTDTQYF. The DNA sequence is given as TGTGCCAGCAGCTTTCCCACAGATACGCAGTATTTT.